This is a list of T cell receptor beta chains from one sample in a study of T cell repertoires in MIS-A myocarditis. Sequencing was performed with immunoSEQ multiplex PCR; in TCRdb, only in-frame clones are kept and a portion is missing. The sample yields roughly 10,000 clones, roughly 83% seen once. Material: right ventricle heart tissue obtained at autopsy. The origin of the receptors is a man younger than 35 with fulminant myocarditis from multisystem inflammatory syndrome in adults (MIS-A) after COVID-19. CDR3s include the opening cysteine and the closing phenylalanine or tryptophan. D genes are given only for firm matches. For some rows the clone size is stated as once, few or many, or as a class when expanded; others skip it.

size	D	J	V	DNA	CDR3
.	.	TRBJ1-1	TRBV7-9	TGTGCCAGCAGCTCTGGGGGAACTGAAGCTTTCTTT	CASSSGGTEAFF
.	.	TRBJ1-2	TRBV12-3/TRBV12-4	TGTGCCAGCAGCCACGGATGGGGCTACACCTTC	CASSHGWGYTF
.	.	TRBJ1-2	TRBV20-1	TGCAGTGCGAGCTACGGGCTTGGCTACACCTTC	CSASYGLGYTF
.	TRBD1	TRBJ2-7	TRBV28	TGTGCCAGCAGTCCCCAAATCTTTCAGGGGGCGAAGCAGTACTTC	CASSPQIFQGAKQYF
.	.	TRBJ2-1	TRBV5-1	TGCGCCAGCAGCCCACAACCGGGGGATTTCAATGAGCAGTTCTTC	CASSPQPGDFNEQFF
.	.	TRBJ2-1	TRBV2	TGTGCCAGCAGTGACGGGGACCGCCCGAGCTCCTACAATGAGCAGTTCTTC	CASSDGDRPSSYNEQFF
.	TRBD2	TRBJ2-3	TRBV5-1	TGCGCCAGCAGCTCAGTCAGCGGGGCTAGCACAGATACGCAGTATTTT	CASSSVSGASTDTQYF
.	.	TRBJ2-1	TRBV19	TGTGCCAGTAGTAATCGCCCACAGGATGAGCAGTTCTTC	CASSNRPQDEQFF
once	.	TRBJ1-5	TRBV6-5	TGTGCCAGCAGCGCCGACAGGCCTCAAGGGCAGCCCCAGCATTTT	CASSADRPQGQPQHF
.	.	TRBJ2-1	TRBV11-2	TGTGCCAGCAGCCCCTTGGGCTCTCGGCGGGCGTACAATGAGCAGTTCTTC	CASSPLGSRRAYNEQFF
.	TRBD1	TRBJ1-1	TRBV19	TGTGCCAGTAGTGAACCGGGACAGGGGGCCCTTGAAGCTTTCTTT	CASSEPGQGALEAFF
.	.	TRBJ1-2	TRBV4-2	TGTGCCAGCAGCCAAGCCGAGTCGGGGAGCTATGGCTACACCTTC	CASSQAESGSYGYTF
.	TRBD2	TRBJ2-1	TRBV3-1/TRBV3-2	TGTGCCAGCAGAGGACTAGCGGGGCGCAATGAGCAGTTCTTC	CASRGLAGRNEQFF
few	TRBD1	TRBJ2-7	TRBV2	TGTGCCAGCAGGGATGGGACAGGCATCCCCTACGAGCAGTACTTC	CASRDGTGIPYEQYF
.	.	TRBJ1-2	TRBV6-6	TGTGCCAGCAGTTACCAGGAGGTGTCCTATGGCTACACCTTC	CASSYQEVSYGYTF
.	.	TRBJ2-7	TRBV5-6	TGTGCCAGGGCAACCAGCAGGGAAGCCTACGAGCAGTACTTC	CARATSREAYEQYF
.	TRBD2	TRBJ2-1	TRBV7-9	TGTGCCAGCAGCCACGGGCCGGCGGGAGCTAGGAATGAGCAGTTCTTC	CASSHGPAGARNEQFF
.	.	TRBJ2-7	TRBV10-1	TGCGTCCCGCAGGCAGCCCTCACCTACGAGCAGTACTTC	CVPQAALTYEQYF
.	TRBD1	TRBJ1-6	TRBV10-3	TGTGCCATCAGTGAACAGGGGGGATTGGGTTCACCCCTCCACTTT	CAISEQGGLGSPLHF
.	.	TRBJ1-5	TRBV7-2	TGTGCCAGCAGCTTACCAGGAGAGCCCCAGCATTTT	CASSLPGEPQHF
.	TRBD1	TRBJ2-5	TRBV11-2	TGTGCCAGCAGCCCACGACCGGGACAGGATCGGGAAGAGACCCAGTACTTC	CASSPRPGQDREETQYF
.	.	TRBJ2-3	TRBV24-1	TGTGCCACCAGTGACAACAGGGAGAGGCCATACACAGATACGCAGTATTTT	CATSDNRERPYTDTQYF
.	TRBD1	TRBJ1-2	TRBV9	TGTGCCAGCAGCGTAGGAGGGGGCGACTATGGCTACACCTTC	CASSVGGGDYGYTF
.	.	TRBJ1-2	TRBV28	TGTGCCAGCAGTTTACCGCCGGGATTGAACTATGGCTACACCTTC	CASSLPPGLNYGYTF
.	.	TRBJ2-2	TRBV15	TGTGCCACCAGCAGGAACACCGGGGAGCTGTTTTTT	CATSRNTGELFF
few	.	TRBJ2-7	TRBV7-8	TGTGCCAGCAGCTTAACACCGGGCGGGCCCGGGGCTTACGAGCAGTACTTC	CASSLTPGGPGAYEQYF
.	.	TRBJ1-6	TRBV19	TGTGCCAGTGGACGGGACCGCAATTCACCCCTCCACTTT	CASGRDRNSPLHF
.	.	TRBJ2-5	TRBV19	TGTGCCAGTAGTATTAGATTAGGCGAGTACCAAGAGACCCAGTACTTC	CASSIRLGEYQETQYF
.	.	TRBJ2-3	TRBV15	TGTGCCACCAGCATCCGAAGGACCGTGAACACAGATACGCAGTATTTT	CATSIRRTVNTDTQYF
.	TRBD1	TRBJ2-1	TRBV5-4	TGTGCCAGCAGCTCCCGGGACAGGGGATACAATGAGCAGTTCTTC	CASSSRDRGYNEQFF
.	TRBD1	TRBJ2-7	TRBV5-8	TGTGCCAGCAGCCTCACACGGACAGGGTCCTACGAGCAGTACTTC	CASSLTRTGSYEQYF
.	TRBD2	TRBJ2-7	TRBV27	TGTGCCAGCAGTTTAAAATTGGGACTAGCGGGTATCTCCTACGAGCAGTACTTC	CASSLKLGLAGISYEQYF